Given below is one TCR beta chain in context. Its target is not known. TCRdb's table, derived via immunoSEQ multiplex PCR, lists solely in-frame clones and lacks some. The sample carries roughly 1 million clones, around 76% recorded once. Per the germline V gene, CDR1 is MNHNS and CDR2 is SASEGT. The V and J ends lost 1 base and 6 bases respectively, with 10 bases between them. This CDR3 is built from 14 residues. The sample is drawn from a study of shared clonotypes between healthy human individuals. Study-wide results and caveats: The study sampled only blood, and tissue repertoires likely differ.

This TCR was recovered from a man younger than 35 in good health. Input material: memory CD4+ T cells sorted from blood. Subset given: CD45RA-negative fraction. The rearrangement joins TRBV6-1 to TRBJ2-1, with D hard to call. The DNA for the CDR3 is TGTGCCAGCAGTGAAGGTCTCAGGATCAATGAGCAGTTCTTC. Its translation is CASSEGLRINEQFF.